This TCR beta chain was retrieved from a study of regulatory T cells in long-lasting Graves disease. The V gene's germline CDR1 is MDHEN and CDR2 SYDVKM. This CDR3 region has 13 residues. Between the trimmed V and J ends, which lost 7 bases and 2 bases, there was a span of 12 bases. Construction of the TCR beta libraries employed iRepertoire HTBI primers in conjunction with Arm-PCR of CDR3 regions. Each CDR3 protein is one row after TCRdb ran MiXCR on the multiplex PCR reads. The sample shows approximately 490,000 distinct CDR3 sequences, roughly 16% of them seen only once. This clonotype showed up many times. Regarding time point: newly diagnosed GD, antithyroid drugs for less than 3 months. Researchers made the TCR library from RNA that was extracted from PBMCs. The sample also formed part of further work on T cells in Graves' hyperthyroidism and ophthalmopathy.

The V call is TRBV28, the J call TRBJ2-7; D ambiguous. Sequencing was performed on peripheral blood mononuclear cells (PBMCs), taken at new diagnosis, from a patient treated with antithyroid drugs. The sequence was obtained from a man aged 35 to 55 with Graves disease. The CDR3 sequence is CASTSAQTYEQYF. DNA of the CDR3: TGTGCCAGCACGAGCGCCCAAACCTACGAGCAGTACTTC.